This is a list of T cell receptor beta chains from one sample in a study of identical twins. TCRdb processed the 5' RACE reads anew with MiXCR; each CDR3 protein has one entry. The sample consists of 100,000 to 110,000 distinct CDR3 sequences, around 5.5% of them appearing once. The source material was memory T cells sorted from blood. The receptors derive from a woman aged 50 to 60 in good health. The CDR3 runs from the conserved cysteine through the conserved F or W. D genes are given only for firm matches. Clone size is given for some rows only: seen once, a few or many times, or a class if the clone is expanded.

clone_size | d_call | j_call | v_call | cdr3_nt | cdr3_aa
many | TRBD1 | TRBJ2-1 | TRBV25-1 | TGTGCCAGCAGTTTACAGGGGTTACTTTTGTTCTTC | CASSLQGLLLFF
many | - | TRBJ1-2 | TRBV20-1 | TGCAGTGCTAGTCCTGGGGCAGCATATGGCTACACCTTC | CSASPGAAYGYTF
- | - | TRBJ2-3 | TRBV20-1 | TGCAGTGCTAGAGATCCCCGTTGGGGGGTAACAGATACGCAGTATTTT | CSARDPRWGVTDTQYF
- | - | TRBJ2-1 | TRBV11-2 | TGTGCCAGCAGCCCCCCAGGCGTCTCCTACAATGAGCAGTTCTTC | CASSPPGVSYNEQFF
many | - | TRBJ1-1 | TRBV5-6 | TGTGCCAGCAGCTCTCCGGGCTACCGAAGGGACACTGAAGCTTTCTTT | CASSSPGYRRDTEAFF
many | - | TRBJ2-1 | TRBV3-1 | TGTGCCAGCAGCCAAGGCCTAACCTTCTACAATGAGCAGTTCTTC | CASSQGLTFYNEQFF
many | - | TRBJ2-7 | TRBV6-2/TRBV6-3 | TGTGCCAGCAGTCCTTCGGGGGGCGGGAGCCACGAGCAGTACTTC | CASSPSGGGSHEQYF
few | TRBD1 | TRBJ1-4 | TRBV5-1 | TGCGCCAGCAGCTTGGGGGGACAGCCAACTAATGAAAAACTGTTTTTT | CASSLGGQPTNEKLFF
few | - | TRBJ1-5 | TRBV7-8 | TGTGCCAGCAGCTTAGGAGGACGGTTATATCAGCCCCAGCATTTT | CASSLGGRLYQPQHF
many | TRBD1 | TRBJ1-2 | TRBV6-5 | TGTGCCAGCAGTTACTCGGGGACAGGGGGCTATGGCTACACCTTC | CASSYSGTGGYGYTF